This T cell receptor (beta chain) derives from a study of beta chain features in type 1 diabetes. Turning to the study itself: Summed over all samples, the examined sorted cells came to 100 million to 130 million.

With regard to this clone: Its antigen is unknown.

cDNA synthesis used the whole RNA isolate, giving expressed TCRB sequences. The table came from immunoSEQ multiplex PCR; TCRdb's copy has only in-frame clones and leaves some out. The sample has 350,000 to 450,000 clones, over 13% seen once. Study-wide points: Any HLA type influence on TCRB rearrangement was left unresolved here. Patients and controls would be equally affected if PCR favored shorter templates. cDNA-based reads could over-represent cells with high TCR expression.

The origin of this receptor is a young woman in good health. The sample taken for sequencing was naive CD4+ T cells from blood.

CDR3 sequence: CASRSHQGAGANVLTF. In DNA, the CDR3 is TGTGCCAGCAGATCTCATCAGGGCGCTGGGGCCAACGTCCTGACTTTC. This sequence joins TRBV28 and TRBJ2-6; perhaps TRBD1 as D (5 bases). Germline V gene lookup returns CDR1 MDHEN and CDR2 SYDVKM. The germline V and J ends were trimmed by 6 bases and 2 bases, with 14 bases remaining between them. The CDR3 length is 16 residues.